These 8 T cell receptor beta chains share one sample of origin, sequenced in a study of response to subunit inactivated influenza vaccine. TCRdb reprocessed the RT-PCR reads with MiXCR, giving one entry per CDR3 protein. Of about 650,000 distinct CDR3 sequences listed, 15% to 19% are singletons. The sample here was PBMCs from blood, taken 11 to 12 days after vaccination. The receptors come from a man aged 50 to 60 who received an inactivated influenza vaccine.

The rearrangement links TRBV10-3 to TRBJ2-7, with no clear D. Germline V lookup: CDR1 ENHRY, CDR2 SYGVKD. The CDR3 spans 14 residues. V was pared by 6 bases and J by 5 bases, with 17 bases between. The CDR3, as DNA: TGTGCCATCAGGGATACCAGCGAACGGAACGAGCAGTACTTC. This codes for CAIRDTSERNEQYF.

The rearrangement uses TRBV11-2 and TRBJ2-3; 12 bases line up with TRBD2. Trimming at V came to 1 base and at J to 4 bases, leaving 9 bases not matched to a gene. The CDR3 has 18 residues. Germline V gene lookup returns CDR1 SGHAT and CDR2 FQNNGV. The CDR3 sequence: CASSLVALAGGSADTQYF. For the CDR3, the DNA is TGTGCCAGCAGCTTAGTGGCTCTAGCGGGAGGGAGCGCAGATACGCAGTATTTT.

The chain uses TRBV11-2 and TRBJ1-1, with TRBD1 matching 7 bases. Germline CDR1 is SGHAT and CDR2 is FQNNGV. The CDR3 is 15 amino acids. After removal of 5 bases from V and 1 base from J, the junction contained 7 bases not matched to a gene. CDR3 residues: CASSRQGTRNTEAFF. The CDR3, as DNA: TGTGCCAGCAGCCGACAGGGAACACGGAACACTGAAGCTTTCTTT.

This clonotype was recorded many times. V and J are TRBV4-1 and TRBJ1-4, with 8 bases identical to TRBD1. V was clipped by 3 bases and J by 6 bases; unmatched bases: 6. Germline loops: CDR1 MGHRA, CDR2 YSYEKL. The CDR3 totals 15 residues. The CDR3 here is CASSHSGTGDEKLFF. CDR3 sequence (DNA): TGCGCCAGCAGCCATTCCGGGACAGGCGATGAAAAACTGTTTTTT.

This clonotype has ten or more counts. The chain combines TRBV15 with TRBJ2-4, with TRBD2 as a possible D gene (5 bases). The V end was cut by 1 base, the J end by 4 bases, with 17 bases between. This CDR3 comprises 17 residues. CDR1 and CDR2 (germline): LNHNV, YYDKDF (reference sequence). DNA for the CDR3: TGTGCCACCAGCAGAGGACTGACCCCCGGAGGAAAAAACATTCAGTACTTC. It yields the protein CATSRGLTPGGKNIQYF.

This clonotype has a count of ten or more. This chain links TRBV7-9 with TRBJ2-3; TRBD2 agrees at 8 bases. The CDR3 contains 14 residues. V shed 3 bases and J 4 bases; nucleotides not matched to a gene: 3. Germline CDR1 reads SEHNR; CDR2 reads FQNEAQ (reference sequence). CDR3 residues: CASSFDGRADTQYF. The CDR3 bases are TGTGCCAGCAGCTTTGACGGGAGGGCAGATACGCAGTATTTT.

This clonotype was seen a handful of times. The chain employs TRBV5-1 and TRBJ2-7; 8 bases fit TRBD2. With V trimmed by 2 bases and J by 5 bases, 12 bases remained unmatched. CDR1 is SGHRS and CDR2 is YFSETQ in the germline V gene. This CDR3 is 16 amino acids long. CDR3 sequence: CASSFSEAREEDEQYF. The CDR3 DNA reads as TGCGCCAGCAGCTTTAGTGAGGCGCGGGAGGAGGACGAGCAGTACTTC.

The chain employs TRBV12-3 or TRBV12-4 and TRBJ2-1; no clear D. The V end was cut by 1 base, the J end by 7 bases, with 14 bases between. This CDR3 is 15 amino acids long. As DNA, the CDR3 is TGTGCCAGCAGTTTAGTTTCCTGGCGTGGTAATGAGCAGTTCTTC. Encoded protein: CASSLVSWRGNEQFF.